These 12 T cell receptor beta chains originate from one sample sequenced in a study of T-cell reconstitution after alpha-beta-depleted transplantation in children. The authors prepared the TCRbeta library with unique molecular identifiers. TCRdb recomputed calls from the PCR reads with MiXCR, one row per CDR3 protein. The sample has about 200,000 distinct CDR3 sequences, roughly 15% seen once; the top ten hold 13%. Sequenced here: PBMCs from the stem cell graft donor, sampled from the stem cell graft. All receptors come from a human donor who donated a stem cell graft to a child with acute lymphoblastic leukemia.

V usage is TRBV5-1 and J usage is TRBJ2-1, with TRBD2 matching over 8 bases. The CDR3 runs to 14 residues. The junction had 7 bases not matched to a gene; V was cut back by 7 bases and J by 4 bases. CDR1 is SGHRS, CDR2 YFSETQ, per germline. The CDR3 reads CASGNSGMYNEQFF. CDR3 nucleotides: TGCGCCAGCGGAAATAGCGGGATGTACAATGAGCAGTTCTTC.

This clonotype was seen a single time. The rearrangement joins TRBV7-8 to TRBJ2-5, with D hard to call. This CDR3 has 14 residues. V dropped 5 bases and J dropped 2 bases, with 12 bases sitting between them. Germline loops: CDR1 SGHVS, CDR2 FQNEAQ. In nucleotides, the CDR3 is TGTGCCAGCAGCCCCCAGTCGCTTCAAGAGACCCAGTACTTC. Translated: CASSPQSLQETQYF.

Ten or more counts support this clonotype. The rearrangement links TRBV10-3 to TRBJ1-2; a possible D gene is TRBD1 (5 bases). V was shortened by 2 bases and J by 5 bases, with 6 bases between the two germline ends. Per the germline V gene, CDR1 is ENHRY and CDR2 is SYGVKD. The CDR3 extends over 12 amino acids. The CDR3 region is CAISEEGYGYTF. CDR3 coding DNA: TGTGCCATCAGTGAGGAGGGGTATGGCTACACCTTC.

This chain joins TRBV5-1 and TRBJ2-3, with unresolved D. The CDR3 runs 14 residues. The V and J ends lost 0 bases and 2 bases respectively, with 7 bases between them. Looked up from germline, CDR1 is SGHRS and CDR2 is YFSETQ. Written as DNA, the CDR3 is TGCGCCAGCAGCTTGGCCGTGAACACAGATACGCAGTATTTT. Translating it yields CASSLAVNTDTQYF.

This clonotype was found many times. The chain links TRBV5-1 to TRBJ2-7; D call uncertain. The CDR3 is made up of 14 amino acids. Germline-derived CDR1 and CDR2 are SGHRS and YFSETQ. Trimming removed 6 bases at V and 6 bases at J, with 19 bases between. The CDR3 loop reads CASMRRSPSSEQYF. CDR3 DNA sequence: TGCGCCAGCATGCGACGGTCTCCTTCGAGCGAGCAGTACTTC.

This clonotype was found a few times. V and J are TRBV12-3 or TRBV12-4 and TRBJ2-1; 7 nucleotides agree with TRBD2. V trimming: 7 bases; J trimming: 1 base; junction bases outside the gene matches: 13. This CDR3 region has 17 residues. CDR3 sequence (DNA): TGTGCCAGCAATCTAGGGTTGGGGGGAGGGTCCTACAATGAGCAGTTCTTC. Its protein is CASNLGLGGGSYNEQFF.

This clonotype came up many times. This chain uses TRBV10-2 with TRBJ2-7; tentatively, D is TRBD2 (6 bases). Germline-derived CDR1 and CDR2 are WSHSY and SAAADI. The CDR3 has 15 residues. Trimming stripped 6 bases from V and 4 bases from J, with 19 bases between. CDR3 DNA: TGCGCCAGCAGGCCCGGGAGCGAAGGTGGGTACGAGCAGTACTTC. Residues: CASRPGSEGGYEQYF.

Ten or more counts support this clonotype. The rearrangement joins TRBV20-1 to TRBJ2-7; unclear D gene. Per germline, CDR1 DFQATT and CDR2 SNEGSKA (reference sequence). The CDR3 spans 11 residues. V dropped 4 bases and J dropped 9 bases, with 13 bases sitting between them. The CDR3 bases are TGCAGTGCTACCTCACACCGTGGGCAGTACTTC. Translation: CSATSHRGQYF.

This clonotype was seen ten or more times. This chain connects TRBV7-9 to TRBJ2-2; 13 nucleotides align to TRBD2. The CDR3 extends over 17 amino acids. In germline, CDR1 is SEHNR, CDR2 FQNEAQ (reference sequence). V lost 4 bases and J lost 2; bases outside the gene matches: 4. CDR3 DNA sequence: TGTGCCAGCAGCTCCGGGACTAGCGGGACCAACACCGGGGAGCTGTTTTTT. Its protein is CASSSGTSGTNTGELFF.

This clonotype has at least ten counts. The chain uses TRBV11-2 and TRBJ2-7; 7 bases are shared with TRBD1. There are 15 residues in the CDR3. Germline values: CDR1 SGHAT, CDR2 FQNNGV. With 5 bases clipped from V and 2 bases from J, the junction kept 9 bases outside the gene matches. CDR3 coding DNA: TGTGCCAGCAGCCCGAGAGGGACAGCTCCCTACGAGCAGTACTTC. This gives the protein CASSPRGTAPYEQYF.

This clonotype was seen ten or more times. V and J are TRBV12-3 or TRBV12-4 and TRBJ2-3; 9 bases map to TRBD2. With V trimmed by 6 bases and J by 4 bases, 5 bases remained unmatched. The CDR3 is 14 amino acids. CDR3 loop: CASRVAGVADTQYF. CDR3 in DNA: TGTGCCAGCAGGGTAGCGGGAGTAGCAGATACGCAGTATTTT.

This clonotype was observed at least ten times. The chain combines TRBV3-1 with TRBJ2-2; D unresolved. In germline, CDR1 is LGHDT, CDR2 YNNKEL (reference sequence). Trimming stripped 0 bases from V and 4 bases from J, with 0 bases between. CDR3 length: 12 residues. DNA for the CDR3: TGTGCCAGCAGCCAAGACACCGGGGAGCTGTTTTTT. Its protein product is CASSQDTGELFF.